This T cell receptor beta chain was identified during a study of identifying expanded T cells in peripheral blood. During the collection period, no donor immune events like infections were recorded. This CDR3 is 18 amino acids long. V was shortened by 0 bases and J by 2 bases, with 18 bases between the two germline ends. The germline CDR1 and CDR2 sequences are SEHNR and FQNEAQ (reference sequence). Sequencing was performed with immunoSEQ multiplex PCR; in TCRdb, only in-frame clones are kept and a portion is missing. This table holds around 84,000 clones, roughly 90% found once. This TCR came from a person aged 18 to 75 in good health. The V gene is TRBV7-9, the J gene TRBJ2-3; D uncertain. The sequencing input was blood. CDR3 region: CASSLALGTDGDTDTQYF. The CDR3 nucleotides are TGTGCCAGCAGCTTAGCGCTAGGCACAGATGGGGACACAGATACGCAGTATTTT.